This is a list of T cell receptor beta chains from one sample in a study of technical replicates of blood from a few donors. Only in-frame clones appear in the TCRdb table, and some are missing; sequencing was by immunoSEQ multiplex PCR. The sample lists around 84,000 clones; nearly 98% were seen once. Sequenced: T cells isolated from PBMCs. Receptors originate from a human donor in good health. CDR3s include the opening cysteine and the closing phenylalanine or tryptophan. The order of the fields is CDR3 protein, CDR3 DNA, clone size, D gene, J gene, V gene. A D gene is named only where the DNA matches it firmly. The listing skips clone size in some rows; elsewhere it reads once, few, many or a size class.

CDR3aa: CASSLAGLQETQYF
CDR3nt: TGTGCCAGCTCTCTAGCGGGGCTCCAAGAGACCCAGTACTTC
abundance: NA
d_gene: TRBD2
j_gene: TRBJ2-5
v_gene: TRBV6-5

CDR3aa: CASSFWDRGSVDGYTF
CDR3nt: TGTGCCAGCAGCTTCTGGGACAGGGGGAGTGTGGATGGCTACACCTTC
abundance: NA
d_gene: TRBD1
j_gene: TRBJ1-2
v_gene: TRBV9

CDR3aa: CASSPQNTQYF
CDR3nt: TGTGCCAGCAGCCCACAAAATACGCAGTATTTT
abundance: NA
d_gene: NA
j_gene: TRBJ2-3
v_gene: TRBV7-2

CDR3aa: CASQFPTTLDSGRAYNEQFF
CDR3nt: TGTGCCAGCCAGTTTCCCACAACCCTTGATAGCGGGAGGGCCTACAATGAGCAGTTCTTC
abundance: NA
d_gene: TRBD2
j_gene: TRBJ2-1
v_gene: TRBV28

CDR3aa: CASRRSLNTGELFF
CDR3nt: TGTGCCAGCCGTCGGTCACTGAACACCGGGGAGCTGTTTTTT
abundance: NA
d_gene: NA
j_gene: TRBJ2-2
v_gene: TRBV6-4

CDR3aa: CASAYLGQTGNQPQHF
CDR3nt: TGTGCTAGTGCTTACCTAGGACAGACCGGCAATCAGCCCCAGCATTTT
abundance: NA
d_gene: NA
j_gene: TRBJ1-5
v_gene: TRBV12-5

CDR3aa: CASRGGLGNQPQHF
CDR3nt: TGTGCCAGTCGGGGGGGTTTGGGCAATCAGCCCCAGCATTTT
abundance: once
d_gene: NA
j_gene: TRBJ1-5
v_gene: TRBV6-6

CDR3aa: CASSKTGGRSTDTQYF
CDR3nt: TGTGCCAGCAGCAAGACAGGGGGCCGGAGCACAGATACGCAGTATTTT
abundance: NA
d_gene: TRBD1
j_gene: TRBJ2-3
v_gene: TRBV4-2

CDR3aa: CASSLVAGGPYNEQFF
CDR3nt: TGTGCCAGCAGCTTAGTAGCGGGAGGTCCCTACAATGAGCAGTTCTTC
abundance: NA
d_gene: TRBD2
j_gene: TRBJ2-1
v_gene: TRBV7-2

CDR3aa: CASSSRQASTDTQYF
CDR3nt: TGTGCCAGCAGCTCACGACAGGCGAGCACAGATACGCAGTATTTT
abundance: NA
d_gene: NA
j_gene: TRBJ2-3
v_gene: TRBV5-4

CDR3aa: CASSLGLGFGANVLTF
CDR3nt: TGCGCCAGCAGCTTGGGACTTGGATTTGGGGCCAACGTCCTGACTTTC
abundance: NA
d_gene: NA
j_gene: TRBJ2-6
v_gene: TRBV5-1

CDR3aa: CATGARDNYGYTF
CDR3nt: TGTGCCACTGGGGCCCGTGATAACTATGGCTACACCTTC
abundance: NA
d_gene: NA
j_gene: TRBJ1-2
v_gene: TRBV10-3

CDR3aa: CASSRDRSNTEAFF
CDR3nt: TGTGCCAGCTCACGGGACAGGTCGAACACTGAAGCTTTCTTT
abundance: once
d_gene: TRBD1
j_gene: TRBJ1-1
v_gene: TRBV18

CDR3aa: CATSRGAGDYGYTF
CDR3nt: TGTGCCACCAGCAGAGGGGCCGGCGACTATGGCTACACCTTC
abundance: NA
d_gene: NA
j_gene: TRBJ1-2
v_gene: TRBV15

CDR3aa: CASRASVRAGEQYF
CDR3nt: TGTGCCAGCAGAGCTTCGGTCCGGGCGGGCGAGCAGTACTTC
abundance: NA
d_gene: NA
j_gene: TRBJ2-7
v_gene: TRBV7-6

CDR3aa: CASSPILAEVYEQYF
CDR3nt: TGTGCCAGCAGTCCTATACTAGCGGAGGTATACGAGCAGTACTTC
abundance: NA
d_gene: TRBD2
j_gene: TRBJ2-7
v_gene: TRBV28

CDR3aa: CASSLVRRDTQYF
CDR3nt: TGTGCCAGCAGCTTGGTGAGGCGGGATACGCAGTATTTT
abundance: NA
d_gene: NA
j_gene: TRBJ2-3
v_gene: TRBV5-6

CDR3aa: CSVSRTGTPDSRLSYNEQFF
CDR3nt: TGCAGCGTTAGTAGAACCGGGACACCTGATTCCCGACTCTCCTACAATGAGCAGTTCTTC
abundance: NA
d_gene: NA
j_gene: TRBJ2-1
v_gene: TRBV29-1

CDR3aa: CASSWVGTPSYNEQFF
CDR3nt: TGTGCCAGCAGTTGGGTCGGGACACCGTCCTACAATGAGCAGTTCTTC
abundance: NA
d_gene: NA
j_gene: TRBJ2-1
v_gene: TRBV27

CDR3aa: CASSTGLATNEQFF
CDR3nt: TGTGCCAGTAGTACAGGACTAGCGACTAATGAGCAGTTCTTC
abundance: NA
d_gene: TRBD2
j_gene: TRBJ2-1
v_gene: TRBV19

CDR3aa: CASSPDSLNEKLFF
CDR3nt: TGTGCCAGCAGTCCGGACAGCCTTAATGAAAAACTGTTTTTT
abundance: NA
d_gene: NA
j_gene: TRBJ1-4
v_gene: TRBV9

CDR3aa: CASSARGPTYNEQFF
CDR3nt: TGTGCCAGCAGTGCCAGGGGGCCAACCTACAATGAGCAGTTCTTC
abundance: NA
d_gene: TRBD1
j_gene: TRBJ2-1
v_gene: TRBV7-8

CDR3aa: CASSQLAGAGDTQYF
CDR3nt: TGTGCCAGCAGCCAACTAGCGGGGGCGGGCGATACGCAGTATTTT
abundance: NA
d_gene: TRBD2
j_gene: TRBJ2-3
v_gene: TRBV7-6

CDR3aa: CASSEIGGFPTYGYTF
CDR3nt: TGTGCCAGCAGTGAAATTGGAGGATTTCCTACCTATGGCTACACCTTC
abundance: once
d_gene: NA
j_gene: TRBJ1-2
v_gene: TRBV25-1

CDR3aa: CASRLRPSPGWGYTF
CDR3nt: TGTGCCAGCAGACTACGCCCATCCCCAGGGTGGGGCTACACCTTC
abundance: NA
d_gene: NA
j_gene: TRBJ1-2
v_gene: TRBV7-9

CDR3aa: CASSRIGGPEQYF
CDR3nt: TGCGCCAGCAGCCGCATCGGAGGGCCCGAGCAGTACTTC
abundance: NA
d_gene: NA
j_gene: TRBJ2-7
v_gene: TRBV4-1

CDR3aa: CSVAVTYEQYF
CDR3nt: TGCAGCGTTGCCGTAACCTACGAGCAGTACTTC
abundance: NA
d_gene: NA
j_gene: TRBJ2-7
v_gene: TRBV29-1

CDR3aa: CASSLRVTRTVRGLEQYF
CDR3nt: TGTGCCAGCAGCTTGCGCGTTACCCGGACAGTTCGGGGTCTCGAGCAGTACTTC
abundance: NA
d_gene: NA
j_gene: TRBJ2-7
v_gene: TRBV5-4

CDR3aa: CASKISGGLDEQYF
CDR3nt: TGTGCCAGCAAGATATCAGGGGGCCTTGACGAGCAGTACTTC
abundance: NA
d_gene: TRBD1
j_gene: TRBJ2-7
v_gene: TRBV27

CDR3aa: CASSEGGPYEQYF
CDR3nt: TGTGCCAGCAGTGAGGGGGGTCCCTACGAGCAGTACTTC
abundance: NA
d_gene: NA
j_gene: TRBJ2-7
v_gene: TRBV25-1

CDR3aa: CASSGGQASTDTQYF
CDR3nt: TGTGCCAGCAGTGGAGGACAGGCTAGCACAGATACGCAGTATTTT
abundance: NA
d_gene: TRBD1
j_gene: TRBJ2-3
v_gene: TRBV2

CDR3aa: CASSRDRVDYGYTF
CDR3nt: TGTGCCAGCTCACGGGACAGGGTTGACTATGGCTACACCTTC
abundance: NA
d_gene: TRBD1
j_gene: TRBJ1-2
v_gene: TRBV18

CDR3aa: CASTDSQGYQETQYF
CDR3nt: TGTGCCAGCACGGACTCCCAGGGGTACCAAGAGACCCAGTACTTC
abundance: NA
d_gene: NA
j_gene: TRBJ2-5
v_gene: TRBV6-1

CDR3aa: CASSTGAGYGYTF
CDR3nt: TGTGCCAGCAGTACAGGGGCGGGCTATGGCTACACCTTC
abundance: NA
d_gene: TRBD1
j_gene: TRBJ1-2
v_gene: TRBV28

CDR3aa: CASSTDTYTGELFF
CDR3nt: TGTGCCAGCTCTACGGACACTTACACCGGGGAGCTGTTTTTT
abundance: NA
d_gene: NA
j_gene: TRBJ2-2
v_gene: TRBV6-4

CDR3aa: CATGTSGSQETQYF
CDR3nt: TGTGCCACCGGGACTAGCGGGAGCCAAGAGACCCAGTACTTC
abundance: NA
d_gene: TRBD2
j_gene: TRBJ2-5
v_gene: TRBV10-3

CDR3aa: CASSFTGVGETQYF
CDR3nt: TGTGCCAGCAGCTTTACAGGGGTAGGGGAGACCCAGTACTTC
abundance: NA
d_gene: TRBD1
j_gene: TRBJ2-5
v_gene: TRBV7-9

CDR3aa: CASSQLRTVEAFF
CDR3nt: TGTGCCAGCAGTCAACTTCGGACAGTTGAAGCTTTCTTT
abundance: NA
d_gene: NA
j_gene: TRBJ1-1
v_gene: TRBV6-6

CDR3aa: CASTDISYNEQFF
CDR3nt: TGTGCCAGCACGGACATCTCCTACAATGAGCAGTTCTTC
abundance: once
d_gene: NA
j_gene: TRBJ2-1
v_gene: TRBV2

CDR3aa: CASSVGGVMNYGYTF
CDR3nt: TGTGCCAGTAGTGTCGGGGGGGTCATGAACTATGGCTACACCTTC
abundance: NA
d_gene: NA
j_gene: TRBJ1-2
v_gene: TRBV19

CDR3aa: CATSRDTTSGGAMDEQFF
CDR3nt: TGTGCCACCAGCAGAGATACGACTAGCGGGGGGGCAATGGATGAGCAGTTCTTC
abundance: NA
d_gene: TRBD2
j_gene: TRBJ2-1
v_gene: TRBV15

CDR3aa: CAISESTSGANVLTF
CDR3nt: TGTGCCATCAGTGAGTCTACATCTGGGGCCAACGTCCTGACTTTC
abundance: few
d_gene: NA
j_gene: TRBJ2-6
v_gene: TRBV10-3

CDR3aa: CASSLGGMRNQPQHF
CDR3nt: TGTGCCAGCAGTTTAGGAGGGATGCGGAATCAGCCCCAGCATTTT
abundance: NA
d_gene: NA
j_gene: TRBJ1-5
v_gene: TRBV28

CDR3aa: CASSLEQNTEAFF
CDR3nt: TGCGCCAGCAGCTTGGAACAGAACACTGAAGCTTTCTTT
abundance: NA
d_gene: NA
j_gene: TRBJ1-1
v_gene: TRBV5-1

CDR3aa: CASSHRNYGFRAGGYTF
CDR3nt: TGTGCCAGCAGCCACAGGAACTACGGCTTTCGAGCGGGGGGCTACACCTTC
abundance: NA
d_gene: NA
j_gene: TRBJ1-2
v_gene: TRBV28

CDR3aa: CASSQGTSGAYEQYF
CDR3nt: TGCGCCAGCAGCCAGGGGACTAGCGGGGCGTACGAGCAGTACTTC
abundance: NA
d_gene: TRBD2
j_gene: TRBJ2-7
v_gene: TRBV4-1

CDR3aa: CAKMADEQFF
CDR3nt: TGTGCCAAGATGGCCGATGAGCAGTTCTTC
abundance: NA
d_gene: NA
j_gene: TRBJ2-1
v_gene: TRBV19

CDR3aa: CASSTAGLAGSYEQYF
CDR3nt: TGTGCCAGTAGTACCGCGGGACTAGCGGGATCCTACGAGCAGTACTTC
abundance: once
d_gene: TRBD2
j_gene: TRBJ2-7
v_gene: TRBV19

CDR3aa: CASSTGTGRDYEQYF
CDR3nt: TGTGCCAGCAGTACTGGGACAGGGCGGGACTACGAGCAGTATTTC
abundance: once
d_gene: TRBD1
j_gene: TRBJ2-7
v_gene: TRBV27

CDR3aa: CSVGGKGAGANVLTF
CDR3nt: TGCAGCGTTGGGGGAAAGGGGGCTGGGGCCAACGTCCTGACTTTC
abundance: NA
d_gene: NA
j_gene: TRBJ2-6
v_gene: TRBV29-1

CDR3aa: CSVEYGGSYEQYF
CDR3nt: TGCAGCGTTGAATACGGGGGATCCTACGAGCAGTACTTC
abundance: NA
d_gene: NA
j_gene: TRBJ2-7
v_gene: TRBV29-1

CDR3aa: CASSKTGNYGYTF
CDR3nt: TGTGCCAGCAGTAAGACAGGGAACTATGGCTACACCTTC
abundance: NA
d_gene: TRBD1
j_gene: TRBJ1-2
v_gene: TRBV6-5

CDR3aa: CASSLPAGGKETQYF
CDR3nt: TGTGCCAGCAGCTTACCGGCAGGGGGCAAAGAGACCCAGTACTTC
abundance: NA
d_gene: TRBD1
j_gene: TRBJ2-5
v_gene: TRBV7-9

CDR3aa: CTSSQPGQGEVETQYF
CDR3nt: TGCACCAGCAGCCAACCCGGTCAGGGGGAAGTGGAGACCCAGTACTTC
abundance: NA
d_gene: NA
j_gene: TRBJ2-5
v_gene: TRBV1